This T cell receptor beta chain is drawn from a study of blood T cell repertoires in COVID-19. Study as a whole: COVID-19 samples collected from the United States, Italy and Spain covered acute and convalescent phases.

CDR1 and CDR2 (germline): SGHVS, FQNEAQ. The CDR3 length is 15 residues. With 4 bases removed from V and 2 bases from J, the gap between germline ends came to 14 bases. Sequencing was performed with immunoSEQ multiplex PCR; in TCRdb, only in-frame clones are kept and a portion is missing. Among some 150,000 clones listed, 87% were seen once. This receptor was identified in a man aged 45-65 years who had recovered from COVID-19. The V and J genes are TRBV7-8 and TRBJ2-5; tentative D call: TRBD2 (6 bases). The specimen sequenced was peripheral blood. The CDR3 sequence is CASSSRRDDQETQYF. The CDR3 DNA follows: TGTGCCAGCAGCTCGAGGCGGGATGATCAAGAGACCCAGTACTTC.